This TCR beta chain stems from a study of T cell responses to AZD1222 COVID-19 vaccine. TCRdb's copy holds only in-frame clones and misses some; the assay was immunoSEQ multiplex PCR. The table has fewer than 200,000 clones, 70% to 90% seen once. The length of the CDR3 is 15 residues. V was trimmed by 0 bases and J by 6 bases, leaving 13 bases between them. CDR1 is SGHRS, CDR2 YFSETQ, per germline. The specimen comprised peripheral blood, sampled on day 0 of AZD1222 vaccination. This receptor was identified in an adult in good health. The chain links TRBV5-1 to TRBJ1-5; D unresolved. CDR3 protein: CASSLAAGSGQPQHF. Here the CDR3 DNA reads TGCGCCAGCAGCTTGGCCGCAGGTTCGGGTCAGCCCCAGCATTTT.